The clone carrying this T cell receptor beta chain was observed a single time. The use of a sample-barcoded 5' primer and a J-beta primer mix characterized a second PCR of 7 to 11 cycles. TCRdb analysed the 5' RACE reads with MiXCR anew, one entry per CDR3 protein. The sample contains some 1.5 million distinct CDR3 sequences, less than 45% of which appear only once. The CDR3 length is 15 residues. CDR1 and CDR2 (germline): SGHTA, FQGNSA. Deletions cut 5 bases from V and 18 bases from J, with 26 bases between. This entry comes from a study of blood T cells in healthy people across ages. The chain couples TRBV7-2 to TRBJ1-6; D perhaps matches TRBD1 (5 bases). The receptor's source is a woman in her late teens or twenties in good health. Input material: blood. The CDR3 nucleotides read TGTGCCAGCAGCAACCGAGGGGAACATTTGTTAACCCCCCACTTT. As protein: CASSNRGEHLLTPHF.